These 25 T cell receptor beta chains were sequenced from one sample in a study of T-cell reconstitution after alpha-beta-depleted transplantation in children. Unique molecular identifiers featured in how the TCRbeta library was prepared. Via MiXCR, TCRdb re-called the PCR reads, giving one row per CDR3 protein. Altogether 300,000 to 400,000 distinct CDR3 sequences are present, around 15% being singletons, with the ten largest covering roughly 41%. This material consisted of PBMCs, mostly from graft donor cells, taken 360 days after TCRalphabeta/CD19-depleted stem cell transplant. The receptors were gathered from a male patient aged 2-9 years who had a stem cell transplant for acute lymphoblastic leukemia, so the T cells may come from the graft donor.

The chain couples TRBV18 to TRBJ2-1; D is ambiguous. CDR1 KGHSH and CDR2 LQKENI come from the germline V gene. This CDR3 is 14 amino acids long. V lost 2 bases and J lost 8, with 13 bases in between. This chain's CDR3 is CASSPETGFYEQFF. CDR3 in DNA: TGTGCCAGCTCACCAGAGACCGGGTTCTATGAGCAGTTCTTC.

This clonotype was counted a few times. The chain joins TRBV6-2 or TRBV6-3 to TRBJ2-5; a possible D gene is TRBD1 (5 bases). The germline V and J ends were trimmed by 1 base and 4 bases, with 16 bases remaining between them. Germline V gene lookup returns CDR1 MNHEY and CDR2 SVGEGT. The CDR3 has 16 amino acids. CDR3 DNA sequence: TGTGCCAGCAGTTACTGGCTAAGGTCTAGGGGAGAGACCCAGTACTTC. It yields the protein CASSYWLRSRGETQYF.

Note on this clonotype: Given a much more abundant clone one base away, this may be a read error. The genes are TRBV9 and TRBJ2-3; no definite D call. Germline lookup yields CDR1 SGDLS and CDR2 YYNGEE. Between the trimmed V and J ends, which lost 2 bases and 2 bases, there was a span of 3 bases. CDR3 length equals 12 residues. The CDR3 nucleotides are TGTGCCAGCAGCGTCAACACAGATACGCAGTATTTT. Protein: CASSVNTDTQYF.

The genes are TRBV20-1 and TRBJ1-6; maybe TRBD1 (6 bases). The length of the CDR3 is 13 residues. Germline loops: CDR1 DFQATT, CDR2 SNEGSKA (reference sequence). V lost 5 bases to trimming and J lost 9 bases, with 14 bases between them. The CDR3 sequence: CSASRPQGSPLHF. The CDR3, as DNA: TGCAGTGCTTCCCGCCCACAGGGTTCACCCCTCCACTTT.

The chain recombines TRBV20-1 with TRBJ1-2; the D gene is possibly TRBD1 (5 bases). This CDR3 is 13 amino acids long. Germline CDR1 is DFQATT and CDR2 is SNEGSKA (reference sequence). The germline V and J ends were trimmed by 0 bases and 4 bases, with 9 bases remaining between them. CDR3 in DNA: TGCAGTGCTAGAGAGGGACCCCTCTATGGCTACACCTTC. Translating it yields CSAREGPLYGYTF.

The sample holds a few counts of this clonotype. The chain combines TRBV23-1 with TRBJ2-2; 9 bases map to TRBD1. TRBV23-1 is labeled an ORF, and its function is uncertain. The CDR3 runs to 17 residues. The V segment lost 0 bases and the J segment 1 base; nucleotides outside the gene matches: 3. Here the CDR3 reads CASSQSEGQGNTGELFF. The CDR3 bases are TGCGCCAGCAGTCAATCGGAGGGACAGGGGAACACCGGGGAGCTGTTTTTT.

The table lists this clonotype with a few counts. This sequence joins TRBV6-5 and TRBJ2-2; 11 bases agree with TRBD2. CDR3 length: 17 amino acids. CDR1 MNHEY and CDR2 SVGAGI come from the germline V gene. Germline trimming cut 0 bases from V and 7 bases from J; bases unmatched to any gene: 7. The CDR3 loop reads CASSYSPTSGNIGELFF. CDR3 DNA sequence: TGTGCCAGCAGTTACTCACCGACTAGCGGGAATATCGGGGAGCTGTTTTTT.

This rearrangement joins TRBV28 to TRBJ2-4, with TRBD2 as a possible D gene (6 bases). The CDR3 spans 13 residues. V was shortened by 4 bases and J by 3 bases, with 7 bases between the two germline ends. Germline CDR1 and CDR2: MDHEN and SYDVKM. DNA of the CDR3: TGTGCCAGCAGTTGGAGGGGCAAAAACATTCAGTACTTC. The encoded protein is CASSWRGKNIQYF.

The rearrangement links TRBV4-1 to TRBJ1-2; D perhaps matches TRBD1 (5 bases). Germline V gene data show CDR1 as MGHRA and CDR2 as YSYEKL. The CDR3 is 14 residues long. With 2 bases removed from V and 5 bases from J, the gap between germline ends came to 12 bases. CDR3: CASSQTDRTYGYTF. The CDR3 nucleotides read TGCGCCAGCAGCCAAACAGACAGAACGTATGGCTACACCTTC.

This clonotype was observed a handful of times. The rearrangement links TRBV28 to TRBJ1-2; 7 nucleotides align to TRBD1. V was clipped by 6 bases and J by 4 bases; unmatched bases: 11. This CDR3 region has 15 residues. Per the germline V gene, CDR1 is MDHEN and CDR2 is SYDVKM. This CDR3 reads CASSSSGTVFYGYTF. CDR3 coding DNA: TGTGCCAGCAGCAGCTCCGGGACAGTCTTCTATGGCTACACCTTC.

There are a few counts of this clonotype. This chain uses TRBV7-8 with TRBJ2-3; weak D call: TRBD2 (6 bases). CDR3 length: 17 amino acids. Germline V lookup: CDR1 SGHVS, CDR2 FQNEAQ. The ends were cut back, 5 bases at V and 4 bases at J, with 22 bases in the middle. The CDR3 DNA follows: TGTGCCAGCAGCCCACCCGGAGGAGGGTCGGGCGCAGATACGCAGTATTTT. It codes for CASSPPGGGSGADTQYF. Filled out from reference TRBV7-8 and TRBJ2-3, the complete variable domain reads GAGVSQSPRYKVAKRGQDVALRCDPISGHVSLFWYQQALGQGPEFLTYFQNEAQLDKSGLPSDRFFAERPEGSVSTLKIQRTQQEDSAVYLCASSPPGGGSGADTQYFGPGTRLTVL.

In DNA form, the CDR3 reads TGTGCCAGCAGGAACAGGGGCCTGAGCACAGATACGCAGTATTTT. Translated, it gives CASRNRGLSTDTQYF. This chain connects TRBV7-2 to TRBJ2-3, with 7 bases matching TRBD1. J gave up 0 bases and V 6 bases, and 6 bases lay outside the gene matches. CDR1 is SGHTA and CDR2 is FQGNSA in the germline V gene. The CDR3 runs 15 residues.

This clonotype has a handful of counts. The genes are TRBV20-1 and TRBJ2-1; 11 nucleotides agree with TRBD2. The CDR3 contains 13 residues. The germline V gene encodes CDR1 DFQATT and CDR2 SNEGSKA (reference sequence). Unmatched junction bases numbered 5, after V lost 4 bases and J lost 9 bases. CDR3 DNA: TGCAGTGCTATTAGCGGGAGGGCAGGTGAGCAGTTCTTC. Its protein is CSAISGRAGEQFF.

The chain couples TRBV21-1 to TRBJ2-7; the D call of TRBD1 is as the table states it, not checked on the DNA. TRBV21-1 is designated a pseudogene. The CDR3 has 19 amino acids. CDR3 sequence reads: CASSPTNRVRGPQRYEQYF. In DNA, the CDR3 is TGTGCCAGCAGCCCTACAAACCGGGTGCGGGGCCCCCAAAGGTACGAGCAGTACTTC.

This clonotype was seen only a few times. J is TRBJ2-5 and V is TRBV6-2 or TRBV6-3; D may be TRBD1 (6 bases). The germline gives CDR1 MNHEY, CDR2 SVGEGT. The CDR3 loop spans 14 amino acids. V lost 5 bases, J lost 1 base, and 11 bases lay in between. The CDR3 loop is CASSNRAAQETQYF. In DNA, the CDR3 is TGTGCCAGCAGTAACAGGGCGGCCCAAGAGACCCAGTACTTC.

J is TRBJ1-2 and V is TRBV4-1; no firm D call. The V and J ends lost 0 bases and 4 bases respectively, with 15 bases between them. In germline, CDR1 is MGHRA, CDR2 YSYEKL. This CDR3 spans 16 amino acids. The CDR3 region is CASSQEIRVSSYGYTF. DNA of the CDR3: TGCGCCAGCAGCCAAGAAATCCGGGTATCGAGCTATGGCTACACCTTC.

This clonotype was counted a few times. The chain carries TRBV29-1 and TRBJ1-1; D may be TRBD1 (6 bases). CDR3 length: 14 amino acids. Germline CDR1 SQVTM, CDR2 ANQGSEA. Trimming shortened V by 2 bases and J by 0 bases, and 10 bases separated the two germline ends. CDR3 amino acids: CSVERNRVNTEAFF. CDR3 sequence (DNA): TGCAGCGTTGAAAGGAACAGGGTGAACACTGAAGCTTTCTTT.

V usage is TRBV4-3 and J usage is TRBJ2-6; D remains unclear. CDR3 length: 19 residues. Trimming stripped 0 bases from V and 0 bases from J, with 15 bases between. Germline assignment: CDR1 LGHNA and CDR2 YSLEER. The CDR3 sequence: CASSQESPAHSSGANVLTF. The CDR3 DNA sequence: TGCGCCAGCAGCCAAGAATCCCCCGCCCACAGCTCTGGGGCCAACGTCCTGACTTTC.

This sequence joins TRBV2 and TRBJ2-5; either TRBD1 or TRBD2 may supply D (5 bases each). Trimming took 7 bases from V and 5 from J, leaving 20 bases between them. This CDR3 spans 15 amino acids. Germline V CDR1 and CDR2: SNHLY, FYNNEI. In nucleotides, the CDR3 is TGTGCCAGCACATTCACACTGGGACCGAAGGAGACCCAGTACTTC. It codes for CASTFTLGPKETQYF. Complete variable domain (other parts from reference TRBV2 and TRBJ2-5): EPEVTQTPSHQVTQMGQEVILRCVPISNHLYFYWYRQILGQKVEFLVSFYNNEISEKSEIFDDQFSVERPDGSNFTLKIRSTKLEDSAMYFCASTFTLGPKETQYFGPGTRLLVL.

The J gene is TRBJ2-3, the V gene TRBV20-1; D perhaps matches TRBD1 (5 bases). Germline values: CDR1 DFQATT, CDR2 SNEGSKA (reference sequence). The V end lost 0 bases, the J end lost 0 bases, and 13 bases lay between the germline ends. This CDR3 is 16 amino acids long. CDR3 amino acids: CSARDPQGTSTDTQYF. The CDR3 DNA reads TGCAGTGCTAGAGACCCCCAGGGCACTAGCACAGATACGCAGTATTTT.

At least ten counts were recorded for this clonotype. The V gene is TRBV3-1, the J gene TRBJ2-3, with 14 bases lining up with TRBD2. The J segment lost 6 bases and the V segment lost 6 bases, leaving 2 bases of the junction unmatched. Germline V gene data show CDR1 as LGHDT and CDR2 as YNNKEL (reference sequence). The CDR3 consists of 14 residues. CDR3 nucleotides: TGTGCCAGCAGGCGGACTAGCGGGAGGGATACGCAGTATTTT. Translating it yields CASRRTSGRDTQYF.

V and J are TRBV10-3 and TRBJ1-2; TRBD1 agrees at 11 bases. The germline V gene encodes CDR1 ENHRY and CDR2 SYGVKD. The J segment lost 4 bases and the V segment lost 4 bases, leaving 8 bases of the junction unmatched. The CDR3 consists of 16 residues. In DNA form, the CDR3 reads TGTGCCATCAGTGGTGGGACAGGGGGAAACGTCTATGGCTACACCTTC. Translation: CAISGGTGGNVYGYTF.

The CDR3 DNA follows: TGTGCCAGCAGTTTATACAAGTTCAATGAGCAGTTCTTC. Translated, it gives CASSLYKFNEQFF. The chain recombines TRBV6-2 or TRBV6-3 with TRBJ2-1; the D is unclear. Germline-derived CDR1 and CDR2 are MNHEY and SVGEGT. The CDR3 length is 13 residues. Trimming cost V 4 bases and J 6 bases, with 10 bases left between them.

The chain combines TRBV28 with TRBJ2-7, with D perhaps TRBD1 (6 bases). The CDR3 runs 14 residues. V was trimmed by 4 bases and J by 3 bases, leaving 13 bases between them. Germline assignment: CDR1 MDHEN and CDR2 SYDVKM. CDR3 loop: CASSSRQAGYEQYF. The CDR3 DNA reads as TGTGCCAGCAGTTCCCGACAGGCGGGCTACGAGCAGTACTTC.

This clonotype was seen only a few times. This chain connects TRBV12-3 or TRBV12-4 to TRBJ1-5; D gene ambiguous. CDR3 length: 15 amino acids. Trimming removed 5 bases from V and 4 bases from J, with 15 bases in between. The CDR3 here is CASSPQLGLNQPQHF. CDR3 nucleotides: TGTGCCAGCAGTCCCCAGCTTGGCCTAAATCAGCCCCAGCATTTT.